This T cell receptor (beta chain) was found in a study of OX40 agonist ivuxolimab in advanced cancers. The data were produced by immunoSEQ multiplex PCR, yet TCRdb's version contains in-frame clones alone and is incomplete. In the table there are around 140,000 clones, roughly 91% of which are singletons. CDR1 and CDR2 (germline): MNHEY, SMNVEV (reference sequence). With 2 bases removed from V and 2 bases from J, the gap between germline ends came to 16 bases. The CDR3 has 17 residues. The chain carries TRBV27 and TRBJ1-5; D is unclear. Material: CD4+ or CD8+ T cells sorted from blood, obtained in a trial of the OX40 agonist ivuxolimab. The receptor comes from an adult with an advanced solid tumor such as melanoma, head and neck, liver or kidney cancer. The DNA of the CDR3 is TGTGCCAGCAGTTTAACAAGGGCGGCGGTGGGCAATCAGCCCCAGCATTTT. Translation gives CASSLTRAAVGNQPQHF.